These 29 T cell receptor beta chains came from one sample sequenced in a study of spatial heterogeneity in lung cancer. Overall study findings and caveats: Counts of expanded alpha and beta TCRs within tumors tracked the tumor nonsynonymous mutation count.

This sample's time point: sample taken at primary tumor resection. In TCRdb, the 5' RACE reads were re-called with MiXCR into one record per CDR3 protein. This table holds roughly 17,000 distinct CDR3 sequences, about 6.7% found once. Their recognized antigens are unknown. This specimen consisted of lung tumor tissue, obtained at surgery. The receptors were sampled from a female donor with early-stage non-small cell lung cancer.

This clonotype appeared many times. This beta chain appears as a stray read in a library generated for alpha chains; its size is not informative. The chain has TRBV27 and TRBJ1-5; D gene uncertain. The germline CDR1 and CDR2 sequences are MNHEY and SMNVEV (reference sequence). Trimming removed 6 bases at V and 2 bases at J, with 8 bases between. The CDR3 totals 13 residues. CDR3 sequence reads: CASSPGGNQPQHF. Here the CDR3 DNA reads TGTGCCAGCAGCCCGGGTGGCAATCAGCCCCAGCATTTT.

The table lists this clonotype with many counts. A library made for alpha chains picked up this beta chain off target, so its size means little. V gene TRBV4-3 combines with J gene TRBJ1-4; D is unclear. In germline, CDR1 is LGHNA, CDR2 YSLEER. The CDR3 covers 16 residues. Trimming took 0 bases from V and 5 from J, leaving 13 bases between them. The CDR3 region is CASSQDWRAWNEKLFF. Here the CDR3 DNA reads TGCGCCAGCAGCCAAGATTGGAGGGCCTGGAATGAAAAACTGTTTTTT.

This clonotype was counted ten times or more. Since it is a stray read in a library aimed at alpha chains, this beta chain has a size that is not meaningful. The CDR3 bases are TGTGCCAGCAGCTTAAGCCACCCCACAGATACGCAGTATTTT. This gives the protein CASSLSHPTDTQYF. V usage is TRBV7-2 and J usage is TRBJ2-3; unclear D gene. V lost 2 bases, J lost 2 bases, and 8 bases lay in between. Germline CDR1 is SGHTA and CDR2 is FQGNSA. CDR3 length: 14 residues.

In its sample, this clonotype was seen many times. Because the library targeted alpha chains, this beta chain is an off-target read whose size means little. This chain connects TRBV18 to TRBJ1-3; D gene ambiguous. V shed 3 bases and J shed 0 bases, with 6 bases lying between them. CDR1 and CDR2 from the germline V gene are KGHSH and LQKENI. The CDR3 loop spans 14 amino acids. CDR3 nucleotides: TGTGCCAGCTCACCGGGCTCCTCTGGAAACACCATATATTTT. Translation: CASSPGSSGNTIYF.

This clonotype appeared many times. The library was prepared for alpha chains; this beta chain is a stray read, so its frequency means little. The rearrangement links TRBV7-2 to TRBJ1-3; D remains ambiguous. V lost 1 base, J lost 0 bases, and 1 base lay in between. This CDR3 comprises 13 residues. Germline V gene data show CDR1 as SGHTA and CDR2 as FQGNSA. As DNA, the CDR3 is TGTGCCAGCAGCTTAGGCTCTGGAAACACCATATATTTT. This gives the protein CASSLGSGNTIYF.

A word on this clonotype: The size of this beta chain means little, since it is a stray read in a library made for alpha chains. The chain couples TRBV20-1 to TRBJ1-1; the D is unclear. The CDR3 spans 14 residues. V was shortened by 5 bases and J by 0 bases, with 13 bases between the two germline ends. CDR1 is DFQATT, CDR2 SNEGSKA, per germline (reference sequence). The CDR3 region has the DNA TGCAGTGCTTTCCCGCGACGGATGAACACTGAAGCTTTCTTT. Translating it yields CSAFPRRMNTEAFF.

This clonotype has ten or more counts. Because the library targeted alpha chains, this beta chain is an off-target read whose size means little. V usage is TRBV20-1 and J usage is TRBJ2-3; D may be TRBD1 (6 bases). Per the germline V gene, CDR1 is DFQATT and CDR2 is SNEGSKA (reference sequence). The CDR3 contains 14 residues. V shed 3 bases and J shed 2 bases, with 12 bases lying between them. The CDR3 spells CSASWDKTTDTQYF. The CDR3 DNA is TGCAGTGCTAGTTGGGACAAAACCACAGATACGCAGTATTTT.

To note about this clonotype: This beta chain is a stray sequence in a library constructed for alpha chains; its clone size is not meaningful. The chain is built from TRBV5-1 and TRBJ1-6; 8 bases fit TRBD1. The junction had 18 bases not matched to a gene; V was cut back by 4 bases and J by 6 bases. Germline lookup yields CDR1 SGHRS and CDR2 YFSETQ. The CDR3 length is 19 residues. CDR3 residues: CASSTTPLTYGQGNSPLHF. Here the CDR3 DNA reads TGCGCCAGCAGCACCACCCCCCTTACCTATGGACAGGGTAATTCACCCCTCCACTTT.

The table lists this clonotype with a few counts. This beta chain was picked up by a library intended for alpha chains and is off target, so its count carries little meaning. Here the CDR3 reads CASSYSPAVDLQPQHF. In nucleotides, the CDR3 is TGTGCCAGCAGTTACTCGCCTGCAGTAGATCTCCAGCCCCAGCATTTT. The chain combines TRBV6-6 with TRBJ1-5; no firm D call. The V gene lost 0 bases and the J gene lost 7 bases, with 16 bases spanning the gap. Germline assignment: CDR1 MNHNY and CDR2 SVGAGI (reference sequence). The CDR3 runs to 16 residues.

Many counts were recorded for this clonotype. The library was prepared for alpha chains; this beta chain is a stray read, so its frequency means little. The V gene is TRBV2, the J gene TRBJ1-5; D not resolved. Germline lookup yields CDR1 SNHLY and CDR2 FYNNEI. Trimming stripped 6 bases from V and 7 bases from J, with 13 bases between. This CDR3 has 13 residues. The CDR3 loop is CASSAQANQPQHF. CDR3 DNA: TGTGCCAGCAGCGCGCAGGCTAACCAGCCCCAGCATTTT.

This clonotype was picked up many times. Little can be read into the size of this beta chain, an off-target read in a library designed for alpha chains. The chain employs TRBV20-1 and TRBJ1-5, with a possible D match to TRBD1 (6 bases). The CDR3 totals 14 residues. The V gene lost 0 bases and the J gene lost 8 bases, with 14 bases spanning the gap. Germline loops: CDR1 DFQATT, CDR2 SNEGSKA (reference sequence). This CDR3 is CSARDSGGAKPQHF. CDR3 bases: TGCAGTGCTAGAGATAGCGGGGGGGCAAAGCCCCAGCATTTT.

In its sample, this clonotype is medium-sized (0.01 to 0.1%). This beta chain is an unintended read in a library built for alpha chains; its size means little. The chain couples TRBV7-6 to TRBJ2-3; TRBD2 matches 10 bases. The CDR3 is 16 residues long. Losses at the gene ends were 5 bases for V and 6 bases for J; bases not matched to a gene: 11. In germline, CDR1 is SGHVS, CDR2 FNYEAQ. In nucleotides, the CDR3 is TGTGCCAGCAGCGCGACTCCGGGACTAGCGTCGGATACGCAGTATTTT. Translation: CASSATPGLASDTQYF.

Concerning this clonotype itself: This clone may be a read error of a much larger clone one base away. This beta chain is an off-target read within a library intended for alpha chains, so its frequency means little. This chain uses TRBV10-3 with TRBJ2-7; possibly TRBD1 for D (6 bases). The V end was cut by 8 bases, the J end by 3 bases, with 11 bases between. The length of the CDR3 is 12 residues. Germline-derived CDR1 and CDR2 are ENHRY and SYGVKD. The CDR3 loop is CAIREQGYEQYF. The DNA for the CDR3 is TGTGCCATCCGCGAACAGGGCTACGAGCAGTACTTC.

This clonotype was observed many times. Little can be read into the size of this beta chain, an off-target read in a library designed for alpha chains. The rearrangement uses TRBV6-6 and TRBJ1-2; maybe TRBD1 (5 bases). This CDR3 is 19 amino acids long. V was shortened by 2 bases and J by 0 bases, with 22 bases between the two germline ends. The germline CDR1 and CDR2 sequences are MNHNY and SVGAGI (reference sequence). The chain's CDR3 is CASSYATGQGRLANYGYTF. CDR3 coding DNA: TGTGCCAGCAGTTACGCAACGGGGCAGGGTAGACTAGCTAACTATGGCTACACCTTC.

Ten or more counts support this clonotype. Since the library was made to target alpha chains, this beta chain is a stray read and its abundance is not meaningful. The chain has TRBV7-2 and TRBJ1-2; D is unresolved. This CDR3 comprises 13 residues. Germline lookup yields CDR1 SGHTA and CDR2 FQGNSA. V shed 3 bases and J shed 7 bases, with 12 bases lying between them. CDR3 nucleotides: TGTGCCAGCAGCTTCTTGCGGGGAGGTGGCTACACCTTC. The encoded protein is CASSFLRGGGYTF. Supplemented by reference TRBV7-2 and TRBJ1-2, the full variable domain reads GAGVSQSPSNKVTEKGKDVELRCDPISGHTALYWYRQSLGQGLEFLIYFQGNSAPDKSGLPSDRFSAERTGGSVSTLTIQRTQQEDSAVYLCASSFLRGGGYTFGSGTRLTVV.

This clonotype ranks as medium-sized. The library was designed around alpha chains, so this beta chain is a stray read whose abundance carries little weight. This sequence joins TRBV28 and TRBJ1-2; D might be TRBD1 (5 bases). Per the germline V gene, CDR1 is MDHEN and CDR2 is SYDVKM. V was cut by 2 bases and J by 4 bases, with 11 bases left in between. The CDR3 is 14 amino acids. Here the CDR3 DNA reads TGTGCCAGCAGTTTAGTCATCAGGGTCTATGGCTACACCTTC. It translates to CASSLVIRVYGYTF.

This clonotype has ten or more counts. This beta chain is a stray sequence in a library constructed for alpha chains; its clone size is not meaningful. This chain links TRBV5-1 with TRBJ2-7; tentative D call: TRBD1 (6 bases). Looked up from germline, CDR1 is SGHRS and CDR2 is YFSETQ. The V end lost 4 bases, the J end lost 4 bases, and 18 bases lay between the germline ends. CDR3 length: 15 amino acids. The chain's CDR3 is CASSATPGTHYEQYF. The DNA of the CDR3 is TGCGCCAGCAGCGCCACCCCCGGGACACATTACGAGCAGTACTTC.

This clonotype was seen at least ten times. Found in a library prepared for alpha chains, this beta chain is an off-target read, and its abundance has little meaning. This sequence joins TRBV6-2 or TRBV6-3 and TRBJ2-5; D tentatively fits TRBD1 or TRBD2 (5 bases each). This CDR3 has 14 residues. Trimming cost V 6 bases and J 7 bases, with 18 bases left between them. Germline V lookup: CDR1 MNHEY, CDR2 SVGEGT. This CDR3 is CASSLASSRGTQYF. The CDR3 nucleotides read TGTGCCAGCAGCCTTGCCAGCTCGAGGGGGACCCAGTACTTC.

Regarding this clonotype: This beta chain slipped into a library made for alpha chains as a stray read, so its size is not meaningful. V is TRBV18 and J is TRBJ2-7; D is perhaps TRBD2 (6 bases). Trimming stripped 6 bases from V and 3 bases from J, with 21 bases between. Per the germline V gene, CDR1 is KGHSH and CDR2 is LQKENI. The CDR3 length is 16 residues. The CDR3 is CASSGRFGGLGYEQYF. Here the CDR3 DNA reads TGTGCCAGCTCCGGACGATTTGGAGGGCTGGGCTACGAGCAGTACTTC.

This clonotype has a count of ten or more. The library was prepared for alpha chains; this beta chain is a stray read, so its frequency means little. This rearrangement joins TRBV20-1 to TRBJ1-1; D remains unclear. Germline CDR1 is DFQATT and CDR2 is SNEGSKA (reference sequence). The CDR3 totals 14 residues. With 5 bases removed from V and 5 bases from J, the gap between germline ends came to 18 bases. The CDR3 DNA reads as TGCAGTGCTCCTTTTAATCCCCTGGGGACTGAAGCTTTCTTT. Amino acids: CSAPFNPLGTEAFF.

This clonotype was detected ten times or more. Since it is a stray read in a library aimed at alpha chains, this beta chain has a size that is not meaningful. V and J are TRBV20-1 and TRBJ1-2; D possibly corresponds to TRBD1 (5 bases). The CDR3 spans 12 residues. Looked up from germline, CDR1 is DFQATT and CDR2 is SNEGSKA (reference sequence). V gave up 3 bases and J gave up 7 bases, with 12 bases separating them. The CDR3 bases are TGCAGTGCTAGCGAGGGGTATTCTGGCTACACCTTC. Translation: CSASEGYSGYTF.

This clonotype was seen ten or more times. In a library made to pick up alpha chains, this beta chain is a stray read with a size that means little. The chain uses TRBV7-2 and TRBJ2-4; TRBD2 might be the D (6 bases). The V end was cut by 1 base, the J end by 3 bases, with 10 bases between. The CDR3 consists of 15 residues. Germline V gives CDR1 SGHTA, CDR2 FQGNSA. The CDR3 DNA sequence: TGTGCCAGCAGCTTAGTGGGGGGTGGCAAAAACATTCAGTACTTC. This codes for CASSLVGGGKNIQYF.

Points on this clonotype: Because the library targeted alpha chains, this beta chain is an off-target read whose size means little. The rearrangement joins TRBV6-5 to TRBJ2-3; D call uncertain. The CDR3 runs to 14 residues. Germline V gene data show CDR1 as MNHEY and CDR2 as SVGAGI. V dropped 5 bases and J dropped 2 bases, with 11 bases sitting between them. This CDR3 is CASSELATTDTQYF. The CDR3 DNA is TGTGCCAGCAGTGAGCTGGCCACCACAGATACGCAGTATTTT.

Worth noting for this clonotype: Since the library was made to target alpha chains, this beta chain is a stray read and its abundance is not meaningful. The chain joins TRBV30 to TRBJ1-2, with TRBD1 matching over 8 bases. The CDR3 runs 13 residues. Germline V gene sequence: CDR1 GTSNPN, CDR2 SVGIG (reference sequence). V shed 2 bases and J 4 bases; nucleotides not matched to a gene: 3. The CDR3 loop reads CAWSRTGSYGYTF. CDR3 nucleotides: TGTGCCTGGAGTCGGACAGGGAGCTATGGCTACACCTTC.

This clonotype counts as medium-sized. As an off-target read in a library built for alpha chains, this beta chain has a frequency of little significance. The gene calls are TRBV5-1 and TRBJ2-3, with 9 bases lining up with TRBD1. The CDR3 has 14 amino acids. Per germline, CDR1 SGHRS and CDR2 YFSETQ. V shed 4 bases, J shed 5 bases, and the junction held 5 bases outside the gene matches. The CDR3, as DNA: TGCGCCAGCAGCCCGGGGACAGGGAAAGATACGCAGTATTTT. It is translated as CASSPGTGKDTQYF. Full variable domain (missing parts from reference TRBV5-1 and TRBJ2-3): KAGVTQTPRYLIKTRGQQVTLSCSPISGHRSVSWYQQTPGQGLQFLFEYFSETQRNKGNFPGRFSGRQFSNSRSEMNVSTLELGDSALYLCASSPGTGKDTQYFGPGTRLTVL.

Ten or more counts support this clonotype. This beta chain was picked up by a library intended for alpha chains and is off target, so its count carries little meaning. The V call is TRBV28, the J call TRBJ1-5; 7 nucleotides match TRBD1. V was clipped by 5 bases and J by 4 bases; unmatched bases: 8. The CDR3 runs to 15 residues. Germline V gene data show CDR1 as MDHEN and CDR2 as SYDVKM. CDR3 coding DNA: TGTGCCAGCAGTATGGCAGGGGGTAAGAATCAGCCCCAGCATTTT. It is translated as CASSMAGGKNQPQHF. Combining the CDR3 with reference TRBV28 and TRBJ1-5 gives the whole variable domain DVKVTQSSRYLVKRTGEKVFLECVQDMDHENMFWYRQDPGLGLRLIYFSYDVKMKEKGDIPEGYSVSREKKERFSLILESASTNQTSMYLCASSMAGGKNQPQHFGDGTRLSIL.

This clonotype came up many times. For a library built for alpha chains, this beta chain is a stray read; little rests on its size. The J gene is TRBJ2-7, the V gene TRBV2, with 7 bases identical to TRBD2. V shed 8 bases, J shed 3 bases, and the junction held 7 bases outside the gene matches. The CDR3 is 13 residues long. Per the germline V gene, CDR1 is SNHLY and CDR2 is FYNNEI. The CDR3 DNA follows: TGTGCCAGCCGGCGCGGGAGCCTCTACGAGCAGTACTTC. This translates into CASRRGSLYEQYF. The variable domain in full, with the rest retrieved from reference TRBV2 and TRBJ2-7, is EPEVTQTPSHQVTQMGQEVILRCVPISNHLYFYWYRQILGQKVEFLVSFYNNEISEKSEIFDDQFSVERPDGSNFTLKIRSTKLEDSAMYFCASRRGSLYEQYFGPGTRLTVT.

This clonotype was seen at least ten times. This beta chain came through as a stray read in a library set up for alpha chains, and its size says little. The chain joins TRBV7-8 to TRBJ1-2; D possibly corresponds to TRBD1 (6 bases). The germline V and J ends were trimmed by 1 base and 7 bases, with 13 bases remaining between them. The germline V gene encodes CDR1 SGHVS and CDR2 FQNEAQ. CDR3 length: 14 amino acids. CDR3 loop: CASSLDAGASGYTF. CDR3 nucleotides: TGTGCCAGCAGCTTAGATGCGGGGGCGTCTGGCTACACCTTC.

This clonotype counts as medium-sized. A library prepared for alpha chains yielded this beta chain as an off-target read; its size is of little meaning. CDR3 DNA sequence: TGTGCCAGCAGCTTAGCGATGGGGAACACTGAAGCTTTCTTT. Its protein is CASSLAMGNTEAFF. The chain recombines TRBV7-2 with TRBJ1-1; no clear D. Germline-derived CDR1 and CDR2 are SGHTA and FQGNSA. The V end lost 0 bases, the J end lost 1 base, and 6 bases lay between the germline ends. The CDR3 contains 14 residues. The variable domain in full, completed from reference TRBV7-2 and TRBJ1-1, reads GAGVSQSPSNKVTEKGKDVELRCDPISGHTALYWYRQSLGQGLEFLIYFQGNSAPDKSGLPSDRFSAERTGGSVSTLTIQRTQQEDSAVYLCASSLAMGNTEAFFGQGTRLTVV.